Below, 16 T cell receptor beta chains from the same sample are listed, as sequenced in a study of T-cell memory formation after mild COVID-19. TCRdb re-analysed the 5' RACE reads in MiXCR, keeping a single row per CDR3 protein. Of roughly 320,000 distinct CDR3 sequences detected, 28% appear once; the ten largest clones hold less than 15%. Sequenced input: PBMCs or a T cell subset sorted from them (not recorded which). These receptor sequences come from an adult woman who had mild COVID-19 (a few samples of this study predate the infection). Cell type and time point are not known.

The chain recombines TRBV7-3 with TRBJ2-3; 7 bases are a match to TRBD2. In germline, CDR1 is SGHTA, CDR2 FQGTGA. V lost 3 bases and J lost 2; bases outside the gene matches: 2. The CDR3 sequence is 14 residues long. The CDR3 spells CASSFAGVTDTQYF. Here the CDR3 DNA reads TGTGCCAGCAGCTTTGCGGGAGTCACAGATACGCAGTATTTT.

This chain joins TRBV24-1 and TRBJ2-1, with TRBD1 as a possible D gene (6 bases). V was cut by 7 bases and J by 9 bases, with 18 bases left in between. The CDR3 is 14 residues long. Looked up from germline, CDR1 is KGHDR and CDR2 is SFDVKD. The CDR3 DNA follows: TGTGCCACCAGCAGGGGTCGTGCTTATAGTGAGCAGTTCTTC. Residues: CATSRGRAYSEQFF.

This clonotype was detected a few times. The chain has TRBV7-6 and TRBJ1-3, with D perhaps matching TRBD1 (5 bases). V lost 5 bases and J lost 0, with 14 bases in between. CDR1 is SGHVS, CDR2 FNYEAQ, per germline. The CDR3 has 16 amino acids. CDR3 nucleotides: TGTGCCAGCAGCCCCCATCTCACAGGCTCTGGAAACACCATATATTTT. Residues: CASSPHLTGSGNTIYF.

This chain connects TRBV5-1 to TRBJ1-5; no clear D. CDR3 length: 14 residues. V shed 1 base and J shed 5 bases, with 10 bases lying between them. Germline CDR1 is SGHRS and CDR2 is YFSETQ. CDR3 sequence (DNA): TGCGCCAGCAGCTTGATGGGGAGTGATCAGCCCCAGCATTTT. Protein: CASSLMGSDQPQHF.

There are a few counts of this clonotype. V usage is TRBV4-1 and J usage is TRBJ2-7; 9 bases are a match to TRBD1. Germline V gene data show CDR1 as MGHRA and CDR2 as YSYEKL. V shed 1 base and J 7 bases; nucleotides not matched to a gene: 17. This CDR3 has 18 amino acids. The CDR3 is CASSQVYPGTGITREQYF. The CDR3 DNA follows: TGCGCCAGCAGCCAAGTCTACCCCGGGACAGGGATAACACGAGAGCAGTACTTC.

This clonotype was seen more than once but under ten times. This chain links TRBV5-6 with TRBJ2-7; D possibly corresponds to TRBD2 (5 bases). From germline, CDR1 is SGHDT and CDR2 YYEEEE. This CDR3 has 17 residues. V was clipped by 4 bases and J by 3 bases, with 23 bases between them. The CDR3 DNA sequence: TGTGCCAGCAGCGCGGCCCCCGGACTCACACCTCGCTACGAGCAGTACTTC. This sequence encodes CASSAAPGLTPRYEQYF.

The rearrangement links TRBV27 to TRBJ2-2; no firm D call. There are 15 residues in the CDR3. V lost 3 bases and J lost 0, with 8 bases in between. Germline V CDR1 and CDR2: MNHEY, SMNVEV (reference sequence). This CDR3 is CASSFDPSNTGELFF. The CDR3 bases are TGTGCCAGCAGTTTTGACCCTTCGAACACCGGGGAGCTGTTTTTT.

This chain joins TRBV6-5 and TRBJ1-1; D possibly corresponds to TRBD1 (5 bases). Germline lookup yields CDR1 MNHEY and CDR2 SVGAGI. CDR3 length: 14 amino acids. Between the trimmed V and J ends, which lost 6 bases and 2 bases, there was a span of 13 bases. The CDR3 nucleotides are TGTGCCAGCAGCCAGGGAAGTATTAACACTGAAGCTTTCTTT. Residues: CASSQGSINTEAFF.

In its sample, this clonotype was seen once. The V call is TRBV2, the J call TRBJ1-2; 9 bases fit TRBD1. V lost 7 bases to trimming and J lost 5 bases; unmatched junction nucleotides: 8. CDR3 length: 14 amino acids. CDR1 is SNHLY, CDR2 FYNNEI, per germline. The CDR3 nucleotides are TGTGCCAGCAACCCACAGGGGGCGGGTTATGGCTACACCTTC. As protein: CASNPQGAGYGYTF.

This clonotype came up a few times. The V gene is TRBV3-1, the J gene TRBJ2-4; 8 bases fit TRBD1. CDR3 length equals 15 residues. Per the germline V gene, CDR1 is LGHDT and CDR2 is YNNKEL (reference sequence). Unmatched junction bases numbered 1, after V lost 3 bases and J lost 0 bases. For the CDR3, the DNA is TGTGCCAGCAGCCACACAGGGGGAGCCAAAAACATTCAGTACTTC. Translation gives CASSHTGGAKNIQYF.

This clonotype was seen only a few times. CDR3 in amino acids: CASSSRLAGGREQFF. For the CDR3, the DNA is TGTGCCAGCAGCTCCAGACTAGCGGGGGGACGTGAGCAGTTCTTC. The V gene is TRBV11-2, the J gene TRBJ2-1; 13 bases agree with TRBD2. Trimming at V came to 4 bases and at J to 9 bases, leaving 6 bases not matched to a gene. Germline V lookup: CDR1 SGHAT, CDR2 FQNNGV. This CDR3 spans 15 amino acids.

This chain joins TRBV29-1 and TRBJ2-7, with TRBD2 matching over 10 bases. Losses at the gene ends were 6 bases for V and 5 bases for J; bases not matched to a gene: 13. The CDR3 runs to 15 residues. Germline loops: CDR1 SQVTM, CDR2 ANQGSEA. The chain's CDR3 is CSVGGAGGPANEQYF. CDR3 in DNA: TGCAGCGTGGGCGGAGCGGGAGGGCCCGCCAACGAGCAGTACTTC.

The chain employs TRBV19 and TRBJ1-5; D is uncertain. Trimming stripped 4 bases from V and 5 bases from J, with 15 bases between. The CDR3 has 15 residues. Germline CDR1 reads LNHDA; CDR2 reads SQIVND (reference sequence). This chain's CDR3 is CASSTSWGGDQPQHF. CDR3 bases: TGTGCCAGTAGTACCTCGTGGGGTGGCGATCAGCCCCAGCATTTT.

In DNA, the CDR3 is TGCAGCGTTGATTCGTTCGGGAACACTGAAGCTTTCTTT. Protein: CSVDSFGNTEAFF. The chain uses TRBV29-1 and TRBJ1-1; no clear D gene. There are 13 residues in the CDR3. Trimming took 3 bases from V and 1 from J, leaving 9 bases between them. CDR1 and CDR2 (germline): SQVTM, ANQGSEA.

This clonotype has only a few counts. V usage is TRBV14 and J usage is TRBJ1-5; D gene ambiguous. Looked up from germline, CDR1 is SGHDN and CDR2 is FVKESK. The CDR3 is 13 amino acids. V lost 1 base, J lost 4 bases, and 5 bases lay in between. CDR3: CASSQGANQPQHF. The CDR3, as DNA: TGTGCCAGCAGCCAAGGGGCAAATCAGCCCCAGCATTTT. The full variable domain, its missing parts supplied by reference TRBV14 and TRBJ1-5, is EAGVTQFPSHSVIEKGQTVTLRCDPISGHDNLYWYRRVMGKEIKFLLHFVKESKQDESGMPNNRFLAERTGGTYSTLKVQPAELEDSGVYFCASSQGANQPQHFGDGTRLSIL.

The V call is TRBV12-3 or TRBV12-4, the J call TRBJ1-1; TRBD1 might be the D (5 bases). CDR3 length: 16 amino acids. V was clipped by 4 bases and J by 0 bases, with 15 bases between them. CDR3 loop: CASSSGGIGMNTEAFF. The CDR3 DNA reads TGTGCCAGCAGTTCGGGGGGGATTGGCATGAACACTGAAGCTTTCTTT.